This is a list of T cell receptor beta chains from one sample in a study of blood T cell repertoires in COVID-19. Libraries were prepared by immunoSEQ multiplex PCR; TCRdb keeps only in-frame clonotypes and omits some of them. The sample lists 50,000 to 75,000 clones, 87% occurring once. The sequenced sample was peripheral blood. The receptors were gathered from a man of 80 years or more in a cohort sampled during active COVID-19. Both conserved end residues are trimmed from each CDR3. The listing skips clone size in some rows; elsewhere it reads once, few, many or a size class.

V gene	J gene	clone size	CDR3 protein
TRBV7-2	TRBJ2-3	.	ASMLQQGRTDTQY
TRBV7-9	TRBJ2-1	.	ASSLDGLAGGREQF
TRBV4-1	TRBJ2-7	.	ASSQIGLAGSGKDYEQY
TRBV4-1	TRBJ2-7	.	ASSQEGHSYEQY
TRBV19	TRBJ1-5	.	ASSMNRNSNQPQH
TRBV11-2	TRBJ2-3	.	ASSPGTDTQY
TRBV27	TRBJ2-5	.	ASSPNRGPETQY
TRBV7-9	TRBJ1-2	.	ASSSTGGGFNYGYT
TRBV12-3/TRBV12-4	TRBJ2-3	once	ASSRDWSTQY
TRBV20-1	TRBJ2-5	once	SASGLADQETQY
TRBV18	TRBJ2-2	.	ASSLQQGVNTGELF
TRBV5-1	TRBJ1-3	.	ASSLDVSSGNTIY
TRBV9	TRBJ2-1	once	ASSVSTSGGAYNEQF
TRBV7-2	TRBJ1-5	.	ASSLNRDYNQPQH
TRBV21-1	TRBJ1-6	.	ASSKGGGYSTSLSYNSPLH
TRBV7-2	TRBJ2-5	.	ASSLDIPETQY
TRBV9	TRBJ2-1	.	ASSVDWGRNEQF
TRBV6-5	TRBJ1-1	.	ASSQGGYTEAF
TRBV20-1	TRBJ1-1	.	SARVVTEAF
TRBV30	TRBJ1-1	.	AWTGFTNTEAF
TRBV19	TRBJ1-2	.	ASSAGAKGGYT
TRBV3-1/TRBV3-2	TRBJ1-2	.	ASSHGQGARGYT
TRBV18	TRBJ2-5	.	ASSPPTGLQETQY
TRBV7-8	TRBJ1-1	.	ASSKILTVNTEAF
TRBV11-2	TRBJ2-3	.	ASSFSGIDTQY
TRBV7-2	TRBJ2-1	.	ASSLVAGATYNEQF
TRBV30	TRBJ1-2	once	AWSVRGGAYGYT
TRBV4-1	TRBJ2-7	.	ASSQDRGQSSYEQY
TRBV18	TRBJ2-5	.	ASSKGTSGSQETQY
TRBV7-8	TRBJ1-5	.	ASSLRTGVNQPQH
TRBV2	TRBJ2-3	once	ASSERTVTDTQY
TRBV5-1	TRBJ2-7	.	ASSSSGTRIYEQY
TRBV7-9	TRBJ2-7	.	ASSFRSYEQY
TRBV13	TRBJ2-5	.	ASSFGQQETQY
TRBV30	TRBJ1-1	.	AWSLEGATEAF
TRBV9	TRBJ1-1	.	ASSPGGQNTEAF
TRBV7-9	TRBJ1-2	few	ASSLTPDREDGYT
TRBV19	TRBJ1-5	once	ASRAVPSNQPQH
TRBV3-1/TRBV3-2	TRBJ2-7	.	ASSLQTDYEQY
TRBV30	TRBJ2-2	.	AWKIQKTVPGELF
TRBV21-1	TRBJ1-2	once	ASSKMVGWGDDYGYT
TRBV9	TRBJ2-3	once	ASSVVGRGGTDTQY
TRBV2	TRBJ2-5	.	ASVRQGIGTQY
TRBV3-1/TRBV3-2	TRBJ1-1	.	ASSQDFAEAF
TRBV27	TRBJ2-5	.	ASSFRGGETQY
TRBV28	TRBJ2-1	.	ASSSAGVQVKDEQF
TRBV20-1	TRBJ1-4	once	SASQGATNEKLF
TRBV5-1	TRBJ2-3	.	ASRRLTSGSPDTQY
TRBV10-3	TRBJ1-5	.	AISGQGGQEPQH
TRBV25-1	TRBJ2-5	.	ASSLSSGTQETQY
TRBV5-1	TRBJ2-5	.	ASSLTGQRGGQETQY
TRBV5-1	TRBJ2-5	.	ASSSPQETQY
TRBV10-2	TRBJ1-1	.	ASSSGSTEAF